What follows describes a single TCR beta chain. The germline V gene encodes CDR1 GTSNPN and CDR2 SVGIG (reference sequence). The CDR3 totals 13 residues. V dropped 2 bases and J dropped 3; count of bases not matched to a gene: 2. These data come from a study of T cell changes during pregnancy in multiple sclerosis. Clones were read by immunoSEQ multiplex PCR, and TCRdb kept only the in-frame ones, dropping some. The top ten clones hold around 2.5% of a sample with about 62,000 clones, 92% of them seen once. The source of this sequence is a female donor in good health, enrolled as a control in a pregnancy study. V usage is TRBV30 and J usage is TRBJ1-2, with 8 bases lining up with TRBD1. Sequenced here: peripheral blood, sampled in the second trimester of pregnancy. CDR3 in DNA: TGTGCCTGGAGTCCGGGACAGGACTATGGCTACACCTTC. It yields the protein CAWSPGQDYGYTF.